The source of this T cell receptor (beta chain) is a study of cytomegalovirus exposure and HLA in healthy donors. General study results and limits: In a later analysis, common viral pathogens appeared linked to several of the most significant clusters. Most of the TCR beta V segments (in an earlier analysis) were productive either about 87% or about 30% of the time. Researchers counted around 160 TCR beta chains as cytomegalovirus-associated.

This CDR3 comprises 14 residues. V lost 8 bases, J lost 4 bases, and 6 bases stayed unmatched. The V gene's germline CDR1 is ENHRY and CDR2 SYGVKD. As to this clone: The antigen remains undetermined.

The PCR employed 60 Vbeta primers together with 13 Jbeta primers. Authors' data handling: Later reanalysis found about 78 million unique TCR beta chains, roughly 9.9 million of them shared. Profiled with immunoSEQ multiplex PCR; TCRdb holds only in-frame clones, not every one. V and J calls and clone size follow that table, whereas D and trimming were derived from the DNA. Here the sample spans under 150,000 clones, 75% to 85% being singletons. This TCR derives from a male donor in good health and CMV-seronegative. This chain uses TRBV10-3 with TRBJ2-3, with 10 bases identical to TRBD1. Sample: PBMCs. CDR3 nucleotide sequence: TGTGCCATCGGGGACAGGGGATCGGCAGATACGCAGTATTTT. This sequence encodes CAIGDRGSADTQYF.